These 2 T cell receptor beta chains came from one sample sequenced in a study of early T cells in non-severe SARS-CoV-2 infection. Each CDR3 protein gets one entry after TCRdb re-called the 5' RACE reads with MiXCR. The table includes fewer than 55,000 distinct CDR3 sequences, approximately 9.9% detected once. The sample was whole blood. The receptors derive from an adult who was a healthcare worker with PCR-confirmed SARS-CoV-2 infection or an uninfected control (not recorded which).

CDR3 in DNA: TGTGCCAGCAGAGGGACTAGCGGGGGGCCGGGCACCGGGGAGCTGTTTTTT. Protein: CASRGTSGGPGTGELFF. The chain combines TRBV12-3 or TRBV12-4 with TRBJ2-2; 15 bases align to TRBD2. This CDR3 is built from 17 residues. V trimming: 6 bases; J trimming: 4 bases; junction bases outside the gene matches: 6.

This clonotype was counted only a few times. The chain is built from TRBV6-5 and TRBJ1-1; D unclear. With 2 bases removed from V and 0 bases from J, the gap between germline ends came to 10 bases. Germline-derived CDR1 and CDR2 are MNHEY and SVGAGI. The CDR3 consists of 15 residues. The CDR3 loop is CASSYVQAVNTEAFF. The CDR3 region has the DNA TGTGCCAGCAGTTACGTCCAGGCAGTGAACACTGAAGCTTTCTTT.